One sample yielded the 27 T cell receptor beta chains listed below, sequenced in a study of T cell changes during pregnancy in multiple sclerosis. The data were produced by immunoSEQ multiplex PCR, yet TCRdb's version contains in-frame clones alone and is incomplete. The table records roughly 56,000 clones, approximately 91% of them present only once. The sample consisted of peripheral blood, taken in the first trimester of pregnancy. These TCRs come from a female donor with multiple sclerosis, enrolled in a pregnancy study.

The count of this clone is one. V gene TRBV5-1 combines with J gene TRBJ2-2, with 9 bases identical to TRBD2. Germline V lookup: CDR1 SGHRS, CDR2 YFSETQ. J was trimmed by 4 bases and V by 5 bases; bases with no gene match: 6. The CDR3 totals 15 residues. In DNA form, the CDR3 reads TGCGCCAGCAGGGGGGCTAGCGGGATCACCGGGGAGCTGTTTTTT. It specifies CASRGASGITGELFF.

The V and J genes are TRBV4-2 and TRBJ2-3, with 8 nucleotides matching TRBD2. The CDR3 runs 16 residues. Germline V CDR1 and CDR2: LGHNA, YNFKEQ. The J segment lost 5 bases and the V segment lost 1 base, leaving 8 bases of the junction unmatched. The CDR3 sequence: CASSQAGRASVDTQYF. The CDR3 DNA reads as TGTGCCAGCAGCCAAGCCGGGAGGGCCTCGGTAGATACGCAGTATTTT.

The chain has TRBV4-1 and TRBJ2-7; D ambiguous. The CDR3 totals 14 residues. Between the trimmed V and J ends, which lost 4 bases and 1 base, there was a span of 11 bases. The germline V gene has CDR1 MGHRA and CDR2 YSYEKL. The CDR3, as DNA: TGCGCCAGCAGCCCAATGTTAGTATCCTACGAGCAGTACTTC. Translation: CASSPMLVSYEQYF.

The rearrangement uses TRBV5-1 and TRBJ2-7, with TRBD1 as a possible D gene (7 bases). V lost 4 bases to trimming and J lost 3 bases, with 17 bases between them. The CDR3 contains 15 residues. Per germline, CDR1 SGHRS and CDR2 YFSETQ. The CDR3 loop reads CASSPRGVVVYEQYF. DNA for the CDR3: TGCGCCAGCAGCCCCAGGGGGGTCGTCGTCTACGAGCAGTACTTC.

This clone was observed a single time. This chain joins TRBV5-6 and TRBJ2-7, with 7 bases fitting TRBD1. This CDR3 region has 14 residues. Germline CDR1 reads SGHDT; CDR2 reads YYEEEE. Trimming at V came to 6 bases and at J to 2 bases, leaving 8 bases not matched to a gene. CDR3 amino acids: CASNSRGLTYEQYF. CDR3 nucleotides: TGTGCCAGCAACTCTAGGGGGCTCACCTACGAGCAGTACTTC.

This chain links TRBV5-4 with TRBJ2-5; 10 bases map to TRBD1. Germline CDR1 reads SGHNT; CDR2 reads YYREEE (reference sequence). The CDR3 is made up of 16 amino acids. With V trimmed by 6 bases and J by 2 bases, 10 bases remained unmatched. The CDR3 nucleotides read TGTGCCAGCACCCCACTCCCGGGACAGGGGCAAGAGACCCAGTACTTC. Translation: CASTPLPGQGQETQYF.

The chain links TRBV5-4 to TRBJ2-1, with TRBD2 matching over 13 bases. Losses at the gene ends were 3 bases for V and 4 bases for J; bases not matched to a gene: 7. The CDR3 runs to 17 residues. The V gene's germline CDR1 is SGHNT and CDR2 YYREEE (reference sequence). The CDR3: CASSSRLAGGGYNEQFF. The CDR3 DNA reads as TGTGCCAGCAGCTCAAGACTAGCGGGAGGAGGATACAATGAGCAGTTCTTC.

The chain is built from TRBV5-1 and TRBJ2-1; maybe TRBD2 (5 bases). V lost 0 bases to trimming and J lost 10 bases, with 17 bases between them. The CDR3 runs 15 residues. Germline assignment: CDR1 SGHRS and CDR2 YFSETQ. CDR3 region: CASSLAPSGGGEQFF. The DNA for the CDR3 is TGCGCCAGCAGCTTGGCGCCCTCTGGCGGCGGGGAGCAGTTCTTC.

The V gene is TRBV7-9, the J gene TRBJ2-3, with D perhaps matching TRBD2 (5 bases). The CDR3 runs 16 residues. The V and J ends lost 5 bases and 2 bases respectively, with 17 bases between them. Germline lookup yields CDR1 SEHNR and CDR2 FQNEAQ (reference sequence). The CDR3 protein is CASSAPLLGSTDTQYF. The CDR3 region has the DNA TGTGCCAGCAGCGCACCGCTACTAGGGTCCACAGATACGCAGTATTTT.

The chain uses TRBV5-1 and TRBJ2-5, with TRBD2 identical over 11 bases. With 0 bases clipped from V and 2 bases from J, the junction kept 3 bases outside the gene matches. This CDR3 region has 16 residues. Germline V lookup: CDR1 SGHRS, CDR2 YFSETQ. CDR3 sequence (DNA): TGCGCCAGCAGCTTGGACGTAGCGGGAGGGCAAGAGACCCAGTACTTC. It specifies CASSLDVAGGQETQYF.

The J gene is TRBJ1-1, the V gene TRBV19; D is possibly TRBD1 (5 bases). The germline CDR1 and CDR2 sequences are LNHDA and SQIVND (reference sequence). V lost 4 bases and J 6 bases, leaving 18 bases between the germline ends. The CDR3 length is 15 residues. CDR3 protein: CASSTPAGGWAEAFF. CDR3 bases: TGTGCCAGTAGTACCCCGGCGGGGGGTTGGGCTGAAGCTTTCTTT.

J is TRBJ1-4 and V is TRBV30, with 8 bases that match TRBD1. The CDR3 contains 16 residues. Germline CDR1 is GTSNPN and CDR2 is SVGIG (reference sequence). The V segment lost 2 bases and the J segment 6 bases; nucleotides outside the gene matches: 11. CDR3 sequence reads: CAWSPLTGTGDEKLFF. CDR3 DNA sequence: TGTGCCTGGAGTCCACTCACCGGGACAGGAGATGAAAAACTGTTTTTT. The full variable domain, with the rest looked up from reference TRBV30 and TRBJ1-4, is SQTIHQWPATLVQPVGSPLSLECTVEGTSNPNLYWYRQAAGRGLQLLFYSVGIGQISSEVPQNLSASRPQDRQFILSSKKLLLSDSGFYLCAWSPLTGTGDEKLFFGSGTQLSVL.

The chain is built from TRBV14 and TRBJ2-1; D unresolved. This CDR3 is built from 11 residues. In germline, CDR1 is SGHDN, CDR2 FVKESK. V shed 5 bases and J shed 8 bases, with 7 bases lying between them. CDR3 bases: TGTGCCAGCAGCTCGCGCGATGAGCAGTTCTTC. Its translation is CASSSRDEQFF. The full variable domain, in which reference TRBV14 and TRBJ2-1 provide the parts outside the CDR3, is EAGVTQFPSHSVIEKGQTVTLRCDPISGHDNLYWYRRVMGKEIKFLLHFVKESKQDESGMPNNRFLAERTGGTYSTLKVQPAELEDSGVYFCASSSRDEQFFGPGTRLTVL.

The chain combines TRBV29-1 with TRBJ1-2; 8 bases fit TRBD1. Germline assignment: CDR1 SQVTM and CDR2 ANQGSEA. This CDR3 has 12 residues. Losses at the gene ends were 7 bases for V and 6 bases for J; bases not matched to a gene: 7. Written as DNA, the CDR3 is TGCAGCGCCGAGAAGACAGGGGATGGCTACACCTTC. This sequence encodes CSAEKTGDGYTF.

The V gene is TRBV19, the J gene TRBJ1-2; possibly TRBD1 for D (6 bases). Germline V gene lookup returns CDR1 LNHDA and CDR2 SQIVND (reference sequence). V dropped 1 base and J dropped 5 bases, with 14 bases sitting between them. This CDR3 has 15 amino acids. CDR3 sequence: CASSIGTVGLYGYTF. CDR3 coding DNA: TGTGCCAGTAGTATAGGGACAGTGGGCCTTTATGGCTACACCTTC.

This clone was seen a handful of times. This chain joins TRBV25-1 and TRBJ2-2; 11 nucleotides line up with TRBD1. Germline assignment: CDR1 MGHDK and CDR2 SYGVNS. This CDR3 is built from 15 residues. The V and J ends lost 4 bases and 8 bases, in that order; junction bases with no gene match: 6. This CDR3 is CASSGTGGLGGELFF. The CDR3 region has the DNA TGTGCCAGCAGTGGGACAGGGGGCCTGGGGGGGGAGCTGTTTTTT.

This chain connects TRBV5-4 to TRBJ2-2; D not certain. V was cut by 0 bases and J by 4 bases, with 10 bases left in between. CDR1 SGHNT and CDR2 YYREEE come from the germline V gene (reference sequence). The CDR3 is 15 residues long. This CDR3 is CASSLAAQTTGELFF. CDR3 DNA: TGTGCCAGCAGCTTGGCGGCACAGACCACCGGGGAGCTGTTTTTT. Using reference TRBV5-4 and TRBJ2-2 for the parts outside the CDR3, the full variable domain is ETGVTQSPTHLIKTRGQQVTLRCSSQSGHNTVSWYQQALGQGPQFIFQYYREEENGRGNFPPRFSGLQFPNYSSELNVNALELDDSALYLCASSLAAQTTGELFFGEGSRLTVL.

This clone was recorded only once. This rearrangement joins TRBV6-1 to TRBJ1-4; 7 nucleotides align to TRBD1. J lost 8 bases, V lost 6 bases, and 9 bases had no gene match. The CDR3 runs 14 residues. Germline V gene sequence: CDR1 MNHNS, CDR2 SASEGT. The CDR3 loop is CASRSGQASEKLFF. The CDR3, as DNA: TGTGCCAGCAGATCCGGACAGGCTTCGGAAAAACTGTTTTTT.

V usage is TRBV28 and J usage is TRBJ2-1; the D gene is possibly TRBD2 (5 bases). This CDR3 is built from 16 residues. In germline, CDR1 is MDHEN, CDR2 SYDVKM. Trimming took off 5 bases at V and 3 bases at J, with 17 bases between the two ends. CDR3 sequence (DNA): TGTGCCAGCAGTCCCGGGATCACTTTAGTCTACAATGAGCAGTTCTTC. The encoded protein is CASSPGITLVYNEQFF.

The chain combines TRBV7-9 with TRBJ1-5, with D uncertain. Per the germline V gene, CDR1 is SEHNR and CDR2 is FQNEAQ (reference sequence). V was clipped by 3 bases and J by 0 bases, with 6 bases between them. This CDR3 has 14 amino acids. The CDR3 spells CASSFGDSNQPQHF. CDR3 in DNA: TGTGCCAGCAGCTTCGGGGATAGCAATCAGCCCCAGCATTTT.

The J gene is TRBJ1-4, the V gene TRBV27; 9 nucleotides align to TRBD1. V shed 5 bases and J 8 bases; nucleotides not matched to a gene: 6. Germline CDR1 reads MNHEY; CDR2 reads SMNVEV (reference sequence). CDR3 length: 14 residues. The CDR3 coding sequence is TGTGCCAGCAGTGTGACAGGGGGGGACGAAAAACTGTTTTTT. Its protein is CASSVTGGDEKLFF.

The genes are TRBV5-4 and TRBJ2-7, with 11 bases that match TRBD2. From germline, CDR1 is SGHNT and CDR2 YYREEE (reference sequence). After removal of 4 bases from V and 0 bases from J, the junction contained 3 bases not matched to a gene. The length of the CDR3 is 15 residues. The DNA for the CDR3 is TGTGCCAGCAGCCCTAGCGGGAGGCCCTCCTACGAGCAGTACTTC. Its protein is CASSPSGRPSYEQYF.

The chain uses TRBV19 and TRBJ1-5, with a tentative D call TRBD1 (5 bases). The germline V gene has CDR1 LNHDA and CDR2 SQIVND (reference sequence). CDR3 size: 14 residues. V lost 3 bases and J 6 bases, leaving 12 bases between the germline ends. This CDR3 is CASSIFGGGQPQHF. CDR3 sequence (DNA): TGTGCCAGTAGTATTTTCGGGGGAGGTCAGCCCCAGCATTTT.

The gene calls are TRBV2 and TRBJ1-4, with D tentatively TRBD1 (6 bases). Looked up from germline, CDR1 is SNHLY and CDR2 is FYNNEI. CDR3 length equals 15 residues. The germline V and J ends were trimmed by 7 bases and 4 bases, with 16 bases remaining between them. CDR3 sequence: CASTRTVLRNEKLFF. In nucleotides, the CDR3 is TGTGCCAGCACCAGGACAGTACTCCGTAATGAAAAACTGTTTTTT.

The chain couples TRBV4-3 to TRBJ1-1; 7 nucleotides agree with TRBD1. The J segment lost 1 base and the V segment lost 6 bases, leaving 5 bases of the junction unmatched. The CDR3 covers 14 residues. Germline CDR1 is LGHNA and CDR2 is YSLEER. As DNA, the CDR3 is TGCGCCAGCAGTAGAGGGACAGAGAACACTGAAGCTTTCTTT. This gives the protein CASSRGTENTEAFF.

The chain is built from TRBV7-2 and TRBJ2-4; D is perhaps TRBD2 (6 bases). From germline, CDR1 is SGHTA and CDR2 FQGNSA. The CDR3 has 14 residues. Trimming took 1 base from V and 10 from J, leaving 14 bases between them. The CDR3 region is CASSLGGGAGIQYF. CDR3 sequence (DNA): TGTGCCAGCAGCTTAGGGGGCGGGGCGGGGATTCAGTACTTC.

The rearrangement uses TRBV10-1 and TRBJ1-2; a weak D match, TRBD1 (6 bases). Per germline, CDR1 WNHNN and CDR2 SYGVQD (reference sequence). The germline V and J ends were trimmed by 6 bases and 4 bases, with 12 bases remaining between them. This CDR3 spans 13 amino acids. CDR3 in DNA: TGCGCCAGCAGCAAAAACAGGGCCTATGGCTACACCTTC. This codes for CASSKNRAYGYTF.